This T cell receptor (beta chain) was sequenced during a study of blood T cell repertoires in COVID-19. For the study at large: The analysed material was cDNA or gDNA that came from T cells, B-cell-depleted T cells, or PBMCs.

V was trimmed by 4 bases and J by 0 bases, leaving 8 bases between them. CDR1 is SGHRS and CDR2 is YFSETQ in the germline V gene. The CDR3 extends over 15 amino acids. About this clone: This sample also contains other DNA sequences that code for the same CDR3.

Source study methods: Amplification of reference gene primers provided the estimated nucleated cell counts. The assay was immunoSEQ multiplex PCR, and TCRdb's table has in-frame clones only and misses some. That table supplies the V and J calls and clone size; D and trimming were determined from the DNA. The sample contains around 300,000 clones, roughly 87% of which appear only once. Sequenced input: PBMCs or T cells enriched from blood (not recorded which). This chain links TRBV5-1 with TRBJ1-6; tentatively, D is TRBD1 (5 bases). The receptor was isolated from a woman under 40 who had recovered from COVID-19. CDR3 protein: CASSLDSSYNSPLHF. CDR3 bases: TGCGCCAGCAGCCTAGACAGCTCCTATAATTCACCCCTCCACTTT. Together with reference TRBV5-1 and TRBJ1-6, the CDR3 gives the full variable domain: KAGVTQTPRYLIKTRGQQVTLSCSPISGHRSVSWYQQTPGQGLQFLFEYFSETQRNKGNFPGRFSGRQFSNSRSEMNVSTLELGDSALYLCASSLDSSYNSPLHFGNGTRLTVT.